This T cell receptor (beta chain) comes out of a study of blood T cells in healthy people across ages. Study results and limitations: As age increased, TCR beta diversity per million T cells fell in a roughly linear fashion.

The CDR3 is 13 amino acids. Germline CDR1 reads SGHDT; CDR2 reads YYEEEE. Trimming left V 4 bases short and J 5 bases short, with 12 bases between. This clonotype was counted at least ten times. What it binds is not known. A J-beta primer mix and a sample-barcoded 5' primer were used in a second PCR of about 6 to 12 cycles. TCRdb re-called the 5' RACE reads with MiXCR, one entry per CDR3 protein. The table has 1.8 million or so distinct CDR3 sequences, about 39% seen once; the top ten hold 23%. The chain employs TRBV5-6 and TRBJ2-5; tentatively, D is TRBD1 (6 bases). The sequenced sample consisted of blood. This TCR came from a human donor in good health. The CDR3 DNA reads as TGTGCCAGCAGCCGAACAGGGTTGGAGACCCAGTACTTC. Its protein is CASSRTGLETQYF.